This is a list of T cell receptor beta chains from one sample in a study of cytomegalovirus exposure and HLA in healthy donors. Some clones are missing from TCRdb's copy, which holds only in-frame ones; the method was immunoSEQ multiplex PCR. Of 180,000 or so clones listed, over 75% were seen once; the top ten hold more than 12%. Source material: PBMCs. The receptor set was obtained from a man aged 45-65 years in good health and CMV-seropositive. Both conserved end residues are part of each CDR3. Fields, in order: V gene, clone size, D gene, J gene, CDR3 protein, CDR3 DNA. D genes are given only for firm matches. Only part of the rows carry a size: once, few, many, or a class if the clone is expanded.

>TRBV19|few|NA|TRBJ1-1
CASSITGLTEAFF
TGTGCCAGTAGTATAACAGGGCTCACTGAAGCTTTCTTT
>TRBV5-1|NA|TRBD1|TRBJ2-5
CASSRTGGGETQYF
TGCGCCAGCAGCCGGACAGGGGGTGGTGAGACCCAGTACTTC
>TRBV11-2|NA|NA|TRBJ2-1
CASSLVATSGAQSEQFF
TGTGCCAGCAGCTTAGTAGCGACTAGTGGGGCTCAAAGTGAGCAGTTCTTC
>TRBV6-1|NA|NA|TRBJ2-2
CASSQQGWNPGELFF
TGTGCCAGCAGTCAGCAGGGTTGGAACCCCGGGGAGCTGTTTTTT
>TRBV9|NA|TRBD1|TRBJ1-2
CASSPSLDRGFNYGYTF
TGTGCCAGCAGCCCAAGCTTAGACAGGGGCTTTAACTATGGCTACACCTTC
>TRBV7-9|NA|NA|TRBJ2-7
CSSSITGGPYEQYF
TGTTCCAGCAGCATTACGGGGGGCCCCTACGAGCAGTACTTC
>TRBV29-1|few|TRBD1|TRBJ2-2
CSATRQGTNTGELFF
TGCAGCGCCACCCGACAGGGTACGAACACCGGGGAGCTGTTTTTT
>TRBV5-8|NA|TRBD1|TRBJ2-5
CASSIGQGGETQYF
TGTGCCAGCAGCATAGGACAGGGCGGGGAGACCCAGTACTTC
>TRBV6-1|NA|TRBD1|TRBJ1-6
CASSGTGYSDSPLHF
TGTGCCAGCAGCGGGACAGGGTATTCGGATTCACCCCTCCACTTT
>TRBV11-3|NA|NA|TRBJ2-2
CASSSFANTGELFF
TGCGCCAGCAGCTCCTTCGCGAACACCGGGGAGCTGTTTTTT
>TRBV7-2|NA|TRBD2|TRBJ2-7
CASSLEGGSYEQYF
TGTGCCAGCAGCTTAGAGGGAGGGTCCTACGAGCAGTACTTC
>TRBV5-1|NA|NA|TRBJ1-2
CASSLGTANYGYTF
TGCGCCAGCAGCTTGGGGACAGCTAACTATGGCTACACCTTC
>TRBV5-1|NA|TRBD2|TRBJ2-2
CASSRLGQAGSKSGELFF
TGCGCCAGCAGCCGTCTAGGACAAGCGGGGAGTAAATCTGGGGAGCTGTTTTTT
>TRBV27|NA|NA|TRBJ1-5
CASSLSGQGWQPQHF
TGTGCCAGCAGTTTATCAGGGCAGGGATGGCAGCCCCAGCATTTT
>TRBV5-1|NA|TRBD1|TRBJ1-1
CASSLGGQGQQNTEAFF
TGCGCCAGCAGCTTGGGGGGACAGGGTCAACAGAACACTGAAGCTTTCTTT
>TRBV18|NA|NA|TRBJ2-5
CASSPTSETQYF
TGTGCCAGCTCACCAACTTCAGAGACCCAGTACTTC
>TRBV7-2|NA|NA|TRBJ2-2
CASSGPSPLDTGELFF
TGTGCCAGCAGCGGCCCAAGCCCCCTAGACACCGGGGAGCTGTTTTTT
>TRBV19|NA|NA|TRBJ1-2
CASSIGTRRDYGYTF
TGTGCCAGTAGTATAGGGACTCGGAGGGACTATGGCTACACCTTC
>TRBV14|NA|NA|TRBJ1-6
CASSQDLREALHF
TGTGCCAGCAGCCAAGATCTCCGGGAAGCCCTCCACTTT
>TRBV19|NA|TRBD1|TRBJ2-7
CASSVGQSEQYF
TGTGCCAGTAGTGTGGGACAGAGCGAGCAGTACTTC
>TRBV4-2|NA|NA|TRBJ2-5
CASSEGQETQYF
TGTGCCAGCAGCGAGGGCCAAGAGACCCAGTACTTC
>TRBV6-6|NA|TRBD2|TRBJ2-3
CASSYAGVTDTQYF
TGTGCCAGCAGTTACGCGGGGGTAACAGATACGCAGTATTTT
>TRBV11-2|NA|NA|TRBJ1-6
CASSLAGASPLHF
TGTGCCAGCAGCTTAGCGGGTGCTTCACCCCTCCACTTT
>TRBV28|NA|NA|TRBJ2-7
CASRESAGGREQYF
TGTGCCAGCAGAGAGTCAGCGGGCGGCCGGGAGCAGTACTTC
>TRBV5-6|NA|TRBD1|TRBJ1-2
CASREGQTYGYTF
TGTGCCAGCAGAGAGGGACAGACCTATGGCTACACCTTC
>TRBV27|NA|TRBD2|TRBJ2-7
CASSFVPLTLGGVPYEQYF
TGTGCCAGCAGTTTTGTTCCACTAACACTCGGGGGGGTACCCTACGAGCAGTACTTC
>TRBV28|few|NA|TRBJ1-1
CASRLRGTEAFF
TGTGCCAGCAGGCTCAGGGGCACTGAAGCTTTCTTT
>TRBV6-4|NA|TRBD2|TRBJ2-3
CASSGQGLEADTQYF
TGTGCCAGCAGTGGCCAGGGACTAGAGGCAGATACGCAGTATTTT
>TRBV13|NA|NA|TRBJ2-1
CASSLLGPSPLNEQFF
TGTGCCAGCAGCTTATTGGGGCCCTCTCCTCTCAATGAGCAGTTCTTC
>TRBV6-5|NA|TRBD2|TRBJ2-7
CASSYSLAGGLYEQYF
TGTGCCAGCAGTTACTCTCTAGCGGGGGGGCTCTACGAGCAGTACTTC
>TRBV18|NA|NA|TRBJ1-4
CASSRSGAATNEKLFF
TGTGCCAGCTCACGCTCAGGGGCTGCAACTAATGAAAAACTGTTTTTT
>TRBV29-1|NA|NA|TRBJ1-1
CSVQRGGVGTEAFF
TGCAGCGTGCAAAGGGGGGGGGTGGGAACTGAAGCTTTCTTT
>TRBV18|NA|TRBD2|TRBJ2-7
CASSLIAGGHTKIYEQYF
TGTGCCAGCTCACTCATAGCGGGGGGCCATACTAAAATCTACGAGCAGTACTTC
>TRBV28|NA|NA|TRBJ1-5
CASRRQVFSNQPQHF
TGTGCCAGCAGACGACAGGTGTTTAGCAATCAGCCCCAGCATTTT
>TRBV5-4|few|NA|TRBJ1-1
CASSYTGWDGTEAFF
TGTGCCAGCAGCTATACAGGGTGGGACGGCACTGAAGCTTTCTTT
>TRBV4-1|NA|NA|TRBJ2-5
CASSQNGPYQETQYF
TGCGCCAGCAGCCAAAATGGGCCTTACCAAGAGACCCAGTACTTC
>TRBV28|NA|TRBD1|TRBJ1-3
CASSPTGRGNTIYF
TGTGCCAGCAGTCCGACAGGGCGTGGAAACACCATATATTTT
>TRBV28|NA|NA|TRBJ1-4
CASRRGEDEKLFF
TGTGCCAGCCGCCGGGGGGAGGATGAAAAACTGTTTTTT
>TRBV29-1|few|NA|TRBJ2-1
CSGGGRGSYNEQFF
TGCAGCGGAGGGGGACGGGGCTCCTACAATGAGCAGTTCTTC
>TRBV7-9|NA|NA|TRBJ1-4
CASSRDINEKLFF
TGTGCCAGCAGCCGGGACATAAATGAAAAACTGTTTTTT
>TRBV28|NA|TRBD1|TRBJ1-2
CASSLGGQGHNYGYTF
TGTGCCAGCAGTTTAGGTGGACAGGGCCATAACTATGGCTACACCTTC
>TRBV18|once|TRBD1|TRBJ1-4
CASSPGQGGEKLFF
TGTGCCAGCTCCCCGGGACAGGGAGGAGAAAAACTGTTTTTT
>TRBV5-6|few|TRBD1|TRBJ2-2
CASSYETGSGTGELFF
TGTGCCAGCAGCTACGAGACAGGGTCCGGCACCGGGGAGCTGTTTTTT
>TRBV4-2|few|NA|TRBJ1-4
CASSPLPATNEKLFF
TGTGCCAGCAGCCCTCTCCCAGCAACTAATGAAAAACTGTTTTTT
>TRBV27|NA|TRBD2|TRBJ2-3
CASSLLTSGGADTQYF
TGTGCCAGCAGTCTTCTGACTAGCGGGGGGGCAGATACGCAGTATTTT
>TRBV5-1|NA|NA|TRBJ2-5
CASSADRWETQYF
TGCGCCAGCAGCGCGGACAGATGGGAGACCCAGTACTTC
>TRBV11-1|NA|TRBD2|TRBJ2-7
CASSSGLAGPGRYF
TGTGCCAGCAGCTCGGGACTAGCGGGCCCAGGGCGGTACTTC
>TRBV6-6|NA|NA|TRBJ1-5
CASSLRREAPQHF
TGTGCCAGCAGCCTCCGCCGGGAGGCGCCCCAGCATTTT